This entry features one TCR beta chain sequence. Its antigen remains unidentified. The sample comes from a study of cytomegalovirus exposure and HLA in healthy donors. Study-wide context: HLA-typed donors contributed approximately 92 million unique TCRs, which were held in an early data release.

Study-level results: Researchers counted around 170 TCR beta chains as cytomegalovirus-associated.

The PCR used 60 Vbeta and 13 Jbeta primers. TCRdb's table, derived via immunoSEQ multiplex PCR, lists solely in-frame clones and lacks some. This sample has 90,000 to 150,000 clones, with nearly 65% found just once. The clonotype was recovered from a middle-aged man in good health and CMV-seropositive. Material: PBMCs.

The CDR3 region has the DNA TGTGCCAGCAGCTTAGAGTTCCGGGGATCCGGGGGGCGAGAGACCCAGTACTTC. Its translation: CASSLEFRGSGGRETQYF. The chain has TRBV7-6 and TRBJ2-5, with TRBD2 as a possible D gene (7 bases). This CDR3 region has 18 residues. Between the trimmed V and J ends, which lost 1 base and 4 bases, there was a span of 22 bases. Per the germline V gene, CDR1 is SGHVS and CDR2 is FNYEAQ. The full variable domain, its missing parts supplied by reference TRBV7-6 and TRBJ2-5, is GAGVSQSPRYKVTKRGQDVALRCDPISGHVSLYWYRQALGQGPEFLTYFNYEAQQDKSGLPNDRFSAERPEGSISTLTIQRTEQRDSAMYRCASSLEFRGSGGRETQYFGPGTRLLVL.